The next 13 T cell receptor beta chains were all read from a single sample in a study of blood T cell repertoires in COVID-19. Some clones are missing from TCRdb's copy, which holds only in-frame ones; the method was immunoSEQ multiplex PCR. The table shows about 260,000 clones, with around 90% occurring only once. Specimen: PBMCs or T cells enriched from blood (not recorded which). The origin of the receptors is a woman aged 40-49 years who had been exposed to COVID-19.

The rearrangement links TRBV9 to TRBJ2-7; tentative D call: TRBD1 (5 bases). V dropped 4 bases and J dropped 0 bases, with 11 bases sitting between them. The CDR3 is 14 residues long. Per the germline V gene, CDR1 is SGDLS and CDR2 is YYNGEE. The CDR3 DNA reads as TGTGCCAGCAGCCCCCAGACAGCCTCCTACGAGCAGTACTTC. As protein: CASSPQTASYEQYF.

This chain connects TRBV6-2 or TRBV6-3 to TRBJ1-5; D remains unclear. CDR3 size: 16 residues. The V end lost 0 bases, the J end lost 1 base, and 10 bases lay between the germline ends. The germline gives CDR1 MNHEY, CDR2 SVGEGT. The DNA of the CDR3 is TGTGCCAGCAGTTACTCTTCCTACCTAAGCAATCAGCCCCAGCATTTT. It specifies CASSYSSYLSNQPQHF.

The chain carries TRBV19 and TRBJ2-1; D is undetermined. The length of the CDR3 is 12 residues. Per germline, CDR1 LNHDA and CDR2 SQIVND (reference sequence). Trimming shortened V by 5 bases and J by 3 bases, and 5 bases separated the two germline ends. The CDR3 nucleotides read TGTGCCAGTAGTCCCTTCTACAATGAGCAGTTCTTC. Its translation: CASSPFYNEQFF. The complete variable domain, with remaining parts taken from reference TRBV19 and TRBJ2-1, reads DGGITQSPKYLFRKEGQNVTLSCEQNLNHDAMYWYRQDPGQGLRLIYYSQIVNDFQKGDIAEGYSVSREKKESFPLTVTSAQKNPTAFYLCASSPFYNEQFFGPGTRLTVL.

The chain uses TRBV6-5 and TRBJ1-3, with D tentatively TRBD1 (5 bases). Germline CDR1 is MNHEY and CDR2 is SVGAGI. With 7 bases removed from V and 3 bases from J, the gap between germline ends came to 16 bases. The CDR3 is 15 amino acids. CDR3 nucleotide sequence: TGTGCCAGCACACTCGGGGGTCTAGGTGGAAACACCATATATTTT. Its translation: CASTLGGLGGNTIYF.

This chain connects TRBV5-1 to TRBJ2-1; no reliable D call. V was trimmed by 0 bases and J by 9 bases, leaving 10 bases between them. The CDR3 length is 13 residues. From germline, CDR1 is SGHRS and CDR2 YFSETQ. CDR3 sequence (DNA): TGCGCCAGCAGCTTGGTAACGCCGGGTGAGCAGTTCTTC. Translating it yields CASSLVTPGEQFF.

The chain is built from TRBV30 and TRBJ2-7, with TRBD2 identical over 8 bases. The trim removed 0 bases at V and 5 bases at J, leaving 15 bases unmatched. This CDR3 contains 17 residues. Germline lookup yields CDR1 GTSNPN and CDR2 SVGIG (reference sequence). This chain's CDR3 is CAWSVLSSSGGRDEQYF. The CDR3 nucleotides read TGTGCCTGGAGTGTACTGAGCTCGAGCGGGGGTCGAGACGAGCAGTACTTC.

This chain uses TRBV5-1 with TRBJ2-5; D is possibly TRBD2 (7 bases). Germline values: CDR1 SGHRS, CDR2 YFSETQ. The CDR3 sequence is 14 residues long. V was clipped by 2 bases and J by 5 bases, with 13 bases between them. The CDR3 DNA reads TGCGCCAGCAGCTTCGCGGGGGCGGTGGAGACCCAGTACTTC. It specifies CASSFAGAVETQYF.

This chain links TRBV28 with TRBJ1-2; possible D gene TRBD1, 5 bases. The CDR3 spans 13 residues. Looked up from germline, CDR1 is MDHEN and CDR2 is SYDVKM. V was pared by 10 bases and J by 3 bases, with 15 bases between. CDR3 sequence reads: CATRDSVYYGYTF. The CDR3, as DNA: TGTGCCACCCGGGACTCCGTATACTATGGCTACACCTTC.

J is TRBJ1-1 and V is TRBV6-2 or TRBV6-3, with D unresolved. CDR1 and CDR2 from the germline V gene are MNHEY and SVGEGT. Trimming stripped 6 bases from V and 1 base from J, with 12 bases between. The CDR3 has 14 residues. CDR3 protein: CASSPLKRNTEAFF. The CDR3 region has the DNA TGTGCCAGCAGCCCCCTAAAAAGGAACACTGAAGCTTTCTTT.

This clone was recorded once. V gene TRBV12-3 or TRBV12-4 combines with J gene TRBJ2-5; 8 positions match TRBD2. There are 12 residues in the CDR3. V lost 7 bases, J lost 5 bases, and 3 bases stayed unmatched. CDR3 sequence: CASKGGRETQYF. The CDR3 coding sequence is TGTGCCAGCAAAGGCGGGAGGGAGACCCAGTACTTC.

This clone was observed a handful of times. The CDR3 reads CASTLLAYTNTGELFF. The CDR3 DNA sequence: TGTGCCAGCACTCTGCTAGCGTACACGAACACCGGGGAGCTGTTTTTT. The V gene is TRBV6-6, the J gene TRBJ2-2; tentative D call: TRBD2 (6 bases). V was pared by 7 bases and J by 0 bases, with 15 bases between. Germline V gives CDR1 MNHNY, CDR2 SVGAGI (reference sequence). This CDR3 has 16 amino acids.

This chain joins TRBV19 and TRBJ1-5, with no clear D. Germline V lookup: CDR1 LNHDA, CDR2 SQIVND (reference sequence). The length of the CDR3 is 15 residues. The V gene lost 2 bases and the J gene lost 7 bases, with 15 bases spanning the gap. CDR3 in amino acids: CASSITGFSHQPQHF. In nucleotides, the CDR3 is TGTGCCAGTAGTATAACGGGGTTCAGCCACCAGCCCCAGCATTTT.

This clone came up once. The V and J genes are TRBV6-5 and TRBJ2-7; 8 positions match TRBD1. This CDR3 comprises 14 residues. Germline trimming cut 0 bases from V and 3 bases from J; bases unmatched to any gene: 1. From germline, CDR1 is MNHEY and CDR2 SVGAGI. This CDR3 is CASSYSTGVYEQYF. In nucleotides, the CDR3 is TGTGCCAGCAGTTACTCGACAGGGGTCTACGAGCAGTACTTC.